This entry features one TCR beta chain sequence. The source of the sample is a study of blood T cell repertoires in COVID-19. Original processing methods: Reference gene primer amplification in the assay estimated nucleated cell counts. Method: immunoSEQ multiplex PCR; TCRdb's copy keeps in-frame clones and lacks some. For V, J and clone size, that table is used; D and trimming come from the DNA. Counted here are around 200,000 clones, approximately 88% occurring once; the ten biggest clones make up 9% to 12%. Living in about two dozen US areas, the participants were between roughly 18 and 90 years of age. The sequence came from a man younger than 30 with acute COVID-19. Input material: PBMCs or T cells enriched from blood (not recorded which).

The DNA for the CDR3 is TGTGCCAGCAGCCTTGGGACGGTTAGCGGATTTTCACCCCTCCACTTT. This encodes CASSLGTVSGFSPLHF. The V gene is TRBV7-9, the J gene TRBJ1-6; maybe TRBD1 (5 bases). Trimming pared 5 bases from V and 9 bases from J, leaving 20 bases between. The CDR3 totals 16 residues. Germline CDR1 SEHNR, CDR2 FQNEAQ (reference sequence).